The next 6 T cell receptor beta chains were all read from a single sample in a study of metastatic and nonmetastatic thyroid tumors. Every patient underwent thyroid surgery untreated. TCRdb reprocessed the PCR reads via MiXCR. The table shows 100,000 or so clones, with about 15% occurring only once. The sequenced material came from blood. These receptor sequences come from a female donor with papillary thyroid cancer or a benign thyroid nodule (not recorded which). Some clones in this sample may be carry-over from other donors' samples.

This clone came up many times. The J gene is TRBJ2-1, the V gene TRBV15; 7 bases map to TRBD1. Trimming at V came to 0 bases and at J to 3 bases, leaving 5 bases not matched to a gene. The CDR3 runs to 16 residues. Germline lookup yields CDR1 LNHNV and CDR2 YYDKDF (reference sequence). The CDR3, as DNA: TGTGCCACCAGCAGAGATCTTTGGGACAGCTACAATGAGCAGTTCTTC. Translating it yields CATSRDLWDSYNEQFF.

The chain employs TRBV5-1 and TRBJ1-2; D call uncertain. CDR3 length equals 13 residues. Germline V gene sequence: CDR1 SGHRS, CDR2 YFSETQ. Trimming took off 0 bases at V and 8 bases at J, with 11 bases between the two ends. DNA for the CDR3: TGCGCCAGCAGCTTGGAATGGGAGCAGGGCTACACCTTC. This sequence encodes CASSLEWEQGYTF.

Turning to this clone: A much bigger clone sits one base away, suggesting this may be a read error. The chain uses TRBV2 and TRBJ1-6, with TRBD1 as a possible D gene (5 bases). The germline V gene encodes CDR1 SNHLY and CDR2 FYNNEI. V dropped 1 base and J dropped 7 bases, with 11 bases sitting between them. The CDR3 has 15 residues. The CDR3 sequence is CASSEGAGGNSPLHF. CDR3 nucleotide sequence: TGTGCCAGCAGTGAAGGGGCGGGGGGAAATTCACCCCTCCACTTT.

This clone was seen at least ten times. The CDR3: CASSLDRRSSYNSPLHF. The CDR3 nucleotides are TGTGCCAGCAGTTTAGACCGCAGAAGCTCCTATAATTCACCCCTCCACTTT. The chain is built from TRBV6-1 and TRBJ1-6; D uncertain. Germline CDR1 is MNHNS and CDR2 is SASEGT. CDR3 length: 17 amino acids. V was clipped by 5 bases and J by 0 bases, with 14 bases between them.

Comment on this clone: The junction departs from germline at one end; a sequencing error may be responsible. V usage is TRBV28 and J usage is TRBJ1-5, with a tentative D call TRBD1 (5 bases). This CDR3 is 16 amino acids long. Germline V gene lookup returns CDR1 MDHEN and CDR2 SYDVKM. CDR3 protein: CVSSRREQVGSQPQHF. The DNA for the CDR3 is TGTGTCAGCAGCCGAAGAGAACAGGTAGGGTCACAGCCACAGCATTTT.

The sample holds many counts of this clone. This sequence joins TRBV7-6 and TRBJ2-5; D perhaps matches TRBD2 (6 bases). There are 16 residues in the CDR3. The germline V gene has CDR1 SGHVS and CDR2 FNYEAQ. Trimming removed 1 base at V and 5 bases at J, with 17 bases between. The CDR3 DNA reads as TGTGCCAGCAGCTTAGGGTCTCTGGGCGGGGTGGAGACCCAGTACTTC. Protein: CASSLGSLGGVETQYF.